This TCR beta chain is drawn from a study of blood T cell repertoires in COVID-19. Study processing details: Nucleated cell number was recorded as an estimate derived from reference gene primer amplification. Method: immunoSEQ multiplex PCR; TCRdb's copy keeps in-frame clones and lacks some. The DNA gave D and trimming, while V, J and clone size come from that table. The sample consists of roughly 200,000 clones, around 84% of them appearing once. V was pared by 1 base and J by 6 bases, with 6 bases of the junction left unmatched. The CDR3 runs to 16 residues. Per the germline V gene, CDR1 is SGHVS and CDR2 is FNYEAQ.

This sequence originates from a woman older than 75 with COVID-19, enrolled during active disease. The sequencing sample was made of peripheral blood. The rearrangement joins TRBV7-6 to TRBJ2-2; 9 bases are a match to TRBD1. CDR3 residues: CASSLDRGRPAGELFF. The CDR3, as DNA: TGTGCCAGCAGCTTAGACAGGGGGCGCCCCGCCGGGGAGCTGTTTTTT.